Listed below are T cell receptor beta chains from one sample, sequenced in a study of cytomegalovirus exposure and HLA in healthy donors. Using immunoSEQ multiplex PCR, the repertoire was profiled, and TCRdb retains in-frame clones only, with some absent. Altogether around 95,000 clones are present, approximately 81% being singletons, with the ten largest covering about 4%. The sample comprised PBMCs. These receptor sequences come from a middle-aged woman in good health and CMV-seropositive. Both conserved end residues are part of each CDR3. The D gene is left open where the match is weak. Only some rows state a clone size, as once, few, many or a class for expanded clones.

cdr3_nt: TGTGCCAGCAGCTTGGTGACAGGGGGTGAGGAGACCCAGTACTTC
cdr3_aa: CASSLVTGGEETQYF
j_call: TRBJ2-5
v_call: TRBV5-6
cdr3_length: 15
clone_size: -
d_call: TRBD1

cdr3_nt: TGTGCCAGCAGCCAAGGAACGTTGAGGGACTCCTACGAGCAGTACTTC
cdr3_aa: CASSQGTLRDSYEQYF
j_call: TRBJ2-7
v_call: TRBV4-2
cdr3_length: 16
clone_size: -
d_call: -

cdr3_nt: TGTGCCAGCAGTGAATCCCGGGACTTCCTGAACACCGGGGAGCTGTTTTTT
cdr3_aa: CASSESRDFLNTGELFF
j_call: TRBJ2-2
v_call: TRBV25-1
cdr3_length: 17
clone_size: -
d_call: -

cdr3_nt: TGTGCCAGCAGCGCTGGGGGCGGGAGGGGAAATGAGCAGTTCTTC
cdr3_aa: CASSAGGGRGNEQFF
j_call: TRBJ2-1
v_call: TRBV9
cdr3_length: 15
clone_size: -
d_call: TRBD2

cdr3_nt: TGTGCCAGCAGTGTAGCTAGCGGGAGGGCGACAGATACGCAGTATTTT
cdr3_aa: CASSVASGRATDTQYF
j_call: TRBJ2-3
v_call: TRBV28
cdr3_length: 16
clone_size: -
d_call: TRBD2

cdr3_nt: TGTGCCAGCTATAGGAGCGGAGTAGACAATGAGCAGTTCTTC
cdr3_aa: CASYRSGVDNEQFF
j_call: TRBJ2-1
v_call: TRBV6-1
cdr3_length: 14
clone_size: -
d_call: -

cdr3_nt: TGTGCCAGCAGCTTCGGCGGGGATCAAGAGACCCAGTACTTC
cdr3_aa: CASSFGGDQETQYF
j_call: TRBJ2-5
v_call: TRBV5-5
cdr3_length: 14
clone_size: -
d_call: -

cdr3_nt: TGTGCCAGTAGTCCCCTACTAGCGGGAGGGATCGATACGCAGTATTTT
cdr3_aa: CASSPLLAGGIDTQYF
j_call: TRBJ2-3
v_call: TRBV19
cdr3_length: 16
clone_size: -
d_call: TRBD2

cdr3_nt: TGTGCCAGCTCCCTACAGGAGAACACTGAAGCTTTCTTT
cdr3_aa: CASSLQENTEAFF
j_call: TRBJ1-1
v_call: TRBV18
cdr3_length: 13
clone_size: -
d_call: -

cdr3_nt: TGTGCCAGCAGCTTAGACGAGAGCGGGGCGAAATACGAGCAGTACTTC
cdr3_aa: CASSLDESGAKYEQYF
j_call: TRBJ2-7
v_call: TRBV7-2
cdr3_length: 16
clone_size: -
d_call: TRBD2

cdr3_nt: TGTGCTTCATCTCTACTAGCGGGAAACACCGGGGAGCTGTTTTTT
cdr3_aa: CASSLLAGNTGELFF
j_call: TRBJ2-2
v_call: TRBV30
cdr3_length: 15
clone_size: -
d_call: TRBD2

cdr3_nt: TGTGCCAGCACCTTGGGACAGGGGAGTCGGGATGAGCAGTTCTTC
cdr3_aa: CASTLGQGSRDEQFF
j_call: TRBJ2-1
v_call: TRBV2
cdr3_length: 15
clone_size: -
d_call: TRBD1

cdr3_nt: TGTGCCAGCAGTACCCTCTGGACTAGCGGGAGAGATGAGCAGTTCTTC
cdr3_aa: CASSTLWTSGRDEQFF
j_call: TRBJ2-1
v_call: TRBV28
cdr3_length: 16
clone_size: few
d_call: TRBD2

cdr3_nt: TGTGCCAGCAGTAGGCACAGTGAAGCTTTCTTT
cdr3_aa: CASSRHSEAFF
j_call: TRBJ1-1
v_call: TRBV11-3
cdr3_length: 11
clone_size: once
d_call: -

cdr3_nt: TGCGCCAGCAGCGAACCTTTACAAGACACTGAAGCTTTCTTT
cdr3_aa: CASSEPLQDTEAFF
j_call: TRBJ1-1
v_call: TRBV5-1
cdr3_length: 14
clone_size: few
d_call: -

cdr3_nt: TGTGCCAGCAGCCTGACTAGCGGGAGTTTTTCCGAGCAGTACTTC
cdr3_aa: CASSLTSGSFSEQYF
j_call: TRBJ2-7
v_call: TRBV14
cdr3_length: 15
clone_size: -
d_call: TRBD2

cdr3_nt: TGCGCCAGCAGCCAAGCGAGGACTAGCGGGCAAGAGACCCAGTACTTC
cdr3_aa: CASSQARTSGQETQYF
j_call: TRBJ2-5
v_call: TRBV4-1
cdr3_length: 16
clone_size: -
d_call: TRBD2

cdr3_nt: TGTGCCAGCAGTTCCGGGACTAGCGGGGGTAGAAACCTCTTC
cdr3_aa: CASSSGTSGGRNLF
j_call: TRBJ2-1
v_call: TRBV6-6
cdr3_length: 14
clone_size: -
d_call: TRBD2

cdr3_nt: TGTGCCACCAGCAGGGGGGGACCGGGGGACAGGTTCCCGGTTGATGGCTACACCTTC
cdr3_aa: CATSRGGPGDRFPVDGYTF
j_call: TRBJ1-2
v_call: TRBV15
cdr3_length: 19
clone_size: -
d_call: TRBD1

cdr3_nt: TGCGCCAGCAGCTGGACGCTAGCGGGAGGGACAATCGGGGAGCTGTTTTTT
cdr3_aa: CASSWTLAGGTIGELFF
j_call: TRBJ2-2
v_call: TRBV5-1
cdr3_length: 17
clone_size: -
d_call: TRBD2

cdr3_nt: TGTGCCAGCAGCCAAGGTGGGAGTGGAACCGGGGAGCTGTTTTTT
cdr3_aa: CASSQGGSGTGELFF
j_call: TRBJ2-2
v_call: TRBV14
cdr3_length: 15
clone_size: -
d_call: -

cdr3_nt: TGTGCCAGCAGACTAGGACAGGGGAGGCAGCCCCAGCATTTT
cdr3_aa: CASRLGQGRQPQHF
j_call: TRBJ1-5
v_call: TRBV28
cdr3_length: 14
clone_size: few
d_call: TRBD1

cdr3_nt: TGTGCCAGCAGTGAGCCTAGCGGGAGTGGTGAGCAGTACTTC
cdr3_aa: CASSEPSGSGEQYF
j_call: TRBJ2-7
v_call: TRBV6-1
cdr3_length: 14
clone_size: -
d_call: TRBD2

cdr3_nt: TGTGCCTGGAGGCGCGGGTTGGGTGAAAAACTGTTTTTT
cdr3_aa: CAWRRGLGEKLFF
j_call: TRBJ1-4
v_call: TRBV30
cdr3_length: 13
clone_size: -
d_call: -

cdr3_nt: TGTGCCAGTAGTGCCGACAGAGAAGTTCAGCCCCAGCATTTT
cdr3_aa: CASSADREVQPQHF
j_call: TRBJ1-5
v_call: TRBV19
cdr3_length: 14
clone_size: -
d_call: -

cdr3_nt: TGTGCCTGGGGTACCGGGACAGGGAACACTGAAGCTTTCTTT
cdr3_aa: CAWGTGTGNTEAFF
j_call: TRBJ1-1
v_call: TRBV30
cdr3_length: 14
clone_size: many
d_call: TRBD1

cdr3_nt: TGTGCCAGCAGTTGGTTCCGATCTACTGAGCAGTTCTTC
cdr3_aa: CASSWFRSTEQFF
j_call: TRBJ2-1
v_call: TRBV6-5
cdr3_length: 13
clone_size: -
d_call: -

cdr3_nt: TGTGCCAGCAGCTTAACAGGGGACTCTGGAAACACCATATATTTT
cdr3_aa: CASSLTGDSGNTIYF
j_call: TRBJ1-3
v_call: TRBV7-8
cdr3_length: 15
clone_size: -
d_call: TRBD1

cdr3_nt: TGTGCCAGCAGTGAGCAGGCGAATCAGCCCCAGCATTTT
cdr3_aa: CASSEQANQPQHF
j_call: TRBJ1-5
v_call: TRBV6-4
cdr3_length: 13
clone_size: -
d_call: -

cdr3_nt: TGCAGTGCGCGACATCCCCTTGGCTACACCTTC
cdr3_aa: CSARHPLGYTF
j_call: TRBJ1-2
v_call: TRBV20-1
cdr3_length: 11
clone_size: -
d_call: -

cdr3_nt: TGTTCCAGCAGCTTCACGGTGAACACTGAAGCTTTCTTT
cdr3_aa: CSSSFTVNTEAFF
j_call: TRBJ1-1
v_call: TRBV7-9
cdr3_length: 13
clone_size: few
d_call: -

cdr3_nt: TGTGCCAGCAGTTCCCCGCCGGGACAGGATAGCAATCAGCCCCAGCATTTT
cdr3_aa: CASSSPPGQDSNQPQHF
j_call: TRBJ1-5
v_call: TRBV28
cdr3_length: 17
clone_size: -
d_call: TRBD1

cdr3_nt: TGCGCCAGCAGCCAAGAGGAAATGGGAGACGCCTACGAGCAGTACTTC
cdr3_aa: CASSQEEMGDAYEQYF
j_call: TRBJ2-7
v_call: TRBV4-1
cdr3_length: 16
clone_size: -
d_call: -

cdr3_nt: TGTGCCGCACTTCCGTTTAGACTACCCTCCTACAATGAGCAGTTCTTC
cdr3_aa: CAALPFRLPSYNEQFF
j_call: TRBJ2-1
v_call: TRBV27
cdr3_length: 16
clone_size: -
d_call: -

cdr3_nt: TGTGCCAGTAGTATTCCCCCCCGGGGAGGGGGGTCGAGCGAGCAGTACTTC
cdr3_aa: CASSIPPRGGGSSEQYF
j_call: TRBJ2-7
v_call: TRBV19
cdr3_length: 17
clone_size: -
d_call: -

cdr3_nt: TGCGCCAGCAGCTTGGTGGGGCTGTACAATGAGCAGTTCTTC
cdr3_aa: CASSLVGLYNEQFF
j_call: TRBJ2-1
v_call: TRBV5-1
cdr3_length: 14
clone_size: -
d_call: -

cdr3_nt: TGTGCTAGCAGCTTTGAACGGGGCAATGAGCAGTTCTTC
cdr3_aa: CASSFERGNEQFF
j_call: TRBJ2-1
v_call: TRBV7-7
cdr3_length: 13
clone_size: -
d_call: -

cdr3_nt: TGTGCCAGCAGCTTAGAACAGGCTGTAAAGCAGTACTTC
cdr3_aa: CASSLEQAVKQYF
j_call: TRBJ2-7
v_call: TRBV11-1
cdr3_length: 13
clone_size: -
d_call: -

cdr3_nt: TGTGCCAGCAGCACCCGACCGACTAGCGACCTAACCGGGGAGCTGTTTTTT
cdr3_aa: CASSTRPTSDLTGELFF
j_call: TRBJ2-2
v_call: TRBV7-6
cdr3_length: 17
clone_size: -
d_call: TRBD2

cdr3_nt: TGTGCCAGCAGCTTGGTTGGGGCAGGTCTATCTAACTATGGCTACACCTTC
cdr3_aa: CASSLVGAGLSNYGYTF
j_call: TRBJ1-2
v_call: TRBV5-4
cdr3_length: 17
clone_size: once
d_call: -

cdr3_nt: TGTGCCAGCAGCTTGGTTGGCGGGAGTTTCCTTGGTGAGCAGTTCTTC
cdr3_aa: CASSLVGGSFLGEQFF
j_call: TRBJ2-1
v_call: TRBV5-5
cdr3_length: 16
clone_size: -
d_call: TRBD2

cdr3_nt: TGCGCCGGACAGGGGTATAGCAATCAGCCCCAGCATTTT
cdr3_aa: CAGQGYSNQPQHF
j_call: TRBJ1-5
v_call: TRBV10-2
cdr3_length: 13
clone_size: few
d_call: TRBD1

cdr3_nt: TGTGCCAGCAGTCGGACTTCTGACAGGGTCTACGAGCAGTACTTC
cdr3_aa: CASSRTSDRVYEQYF
j_call: TRBJ2-7
v_call: TRBV2
cdr3_length: 15
clone_size: -
d_call: TRBD1

cdr3_nt: TGTGCCAGCAGCCCCCCTTCACTGGGCGCTACGCAGTATTTT
cdr3_aa: CASSPPSLGATQYF
j_call: TRBJ2-3
v_call: TRBV7-9
cdr3_length: 14
clone_size: -
d_call: -

cdr3_nt: TGTGCCACCAGCATAGGGACAGGGAACACCTACGAGCAGTACTTC
cdr3_aa: CATSIGTGNTYEQYF
j_call: TRBJ2-7
v_call: TRBV15
cdr3_length: 15
clone_size: -
d_call: TRBD1

cdr3_nt: TGTGCCACCTCTGCAGGGGCGGGAAACACCATATATTTT
cdr3_aa: CATSAGAGNTIYF
j_call: TRBJ1-3
v_call: TRBV15
cdr3_length: 13
clone_size: -
d_call: -

cdr3_nt: TGTGCCAGCAGTCAGCCGGGACTAGGTCAGTCCTACGAGCAGTACTTC
cdr3_aa: CASSQPGLGQSYEQYF
j_call: TRBJ2-7
v_call: TRBV14
cdr3_length: 16
clone_size: -
d_call: TRBD2

cdr3_nt: TGCGCCAGCAGCGGGGAGGGGGGGGAGGGCCTGATTGAGCAGTTCTTC
cdr3_aa: CASSGEGGEGLIEQFF
j_call: TRBJ2-1
v_call: TRBV4-1
cdr3_length: 16
clone_size: -
d_call: -

cdr3_nt: TGTGCCAGCAGTTTGCTAGGATACTACGAGCAGTACTTC
cdr3_aa: CASSLLGYYEQYF
j_call: TRBJ2-7
v_call: TRBV28
cdr3_length: 13
clone_size: -
d_call: -

cdr3_nt: TGTGCCAGCAGTTTTAGCGGGAGCGAGACCCAGTACTTC
cdr3_aa: CASSFSGSETQYF
j_call: TRBJ2-5
v_call: TRBV28
cdr3_length: 13
clone_size: -
d_call: TRBD2

cdr3_nt: TGTGCCAGCAGTGATCATAGCGGGATCTCCTACAATGAGCAGTTCTTC
cdr3_aa: CASSDHSGISYNEQFF
j_call: TRBJ2-1
v_call: TRBV2
cdr3_length: 16
clone_size: -
d_call: TRBD2

cdr3_nt: TGTGCCAGCAGCCTTACTAGCACCCTGACCGAGCAGTACTTC
cdr3_aa: CASSLTSTLTEQYF
j_call: TRBJ2-7
v_call: TRBV13
cdr3_length: 14
clone_size: -
d_call: -

cdr3_nt: TGTGCCAGCAGCTTAATGGGACAGGGGGGTGAAGCTTTCTTT
cdr3_aa: CASSLMGQGGEAFF
j_call: TRBJ1-1
v_call: TRBV7-3
cdr3_length: 14
clone_size: -
d_call: TRBD1

cdr3_nt: TGTGCCAGCAGCTTAGGGGCGGGAGGGGGGCAAGAGACCCAGTACTTC
cdr3_aa: CASSLGAGGGQETQYF
j_call: TRBJ2-5
v_call: TRBV7-9
cdr3_length: 16
clone_size: -
d_call: TRBD2

cdr3_nt: TGTGCCTGGAGTGTCAACACAGATACGCAGTATTTT
cdr3_aa: CAWSVNTDTQYF
j_call: TRBJ2-3
v_call: TRBV30
cdr3_length: 12
clone_size: -
d_call: -

cdr3_nt: TGTGCCAGCAGTTCCCTCTCTCAAGAGACCCAGTACTTC
cdr3_aa: CASSSLSQETQYF
j_call: TRBJ2-5
v_call: TRBV27
cdr3_length: 13
clone_size: -
d_call: -

cdr3_nt: TGTGCCAGCAGCACGGACAGGGATCAGCCCCAGCATTTT
cdr3_aa: CASSTDRDQPQHF
j_call: TRBJ1-5
v_call: TRBV7-3
cdr3_length: 13
clone_size: once
d_call: TRBD1